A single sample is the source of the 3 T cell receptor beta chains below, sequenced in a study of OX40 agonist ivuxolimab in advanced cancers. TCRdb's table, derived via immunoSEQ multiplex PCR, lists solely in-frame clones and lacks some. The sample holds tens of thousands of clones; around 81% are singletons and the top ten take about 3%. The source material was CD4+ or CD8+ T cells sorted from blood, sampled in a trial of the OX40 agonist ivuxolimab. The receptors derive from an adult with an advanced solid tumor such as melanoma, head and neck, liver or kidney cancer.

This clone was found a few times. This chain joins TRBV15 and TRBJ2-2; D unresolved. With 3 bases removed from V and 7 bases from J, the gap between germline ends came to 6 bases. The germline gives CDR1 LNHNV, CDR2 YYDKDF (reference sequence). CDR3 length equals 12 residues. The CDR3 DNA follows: TGTGCCACCAGCAGTTGGCGCGGGGAGCTGTTTTTT. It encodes CATSSWRGELFF.

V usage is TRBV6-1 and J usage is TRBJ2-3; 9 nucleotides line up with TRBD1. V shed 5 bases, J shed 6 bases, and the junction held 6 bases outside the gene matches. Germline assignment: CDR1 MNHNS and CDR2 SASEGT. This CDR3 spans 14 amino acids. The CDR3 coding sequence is TGTGCCAGCAGTCCGGGACAGGGAACGGATACGCAGTATTTT. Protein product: CASSPGQGTDTQYF.

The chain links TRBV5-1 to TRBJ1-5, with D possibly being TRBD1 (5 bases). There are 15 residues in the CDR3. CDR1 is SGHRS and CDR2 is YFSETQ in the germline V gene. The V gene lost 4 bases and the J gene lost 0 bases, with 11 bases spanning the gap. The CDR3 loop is CASSPTRGSNQPQHF. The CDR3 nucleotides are TGCGCCAGCAGCCCGACAAGGGGTAGCAATCAGCCCCAGCATTTT.